The 23 T cell receptor beta chains given below trace back to one sample, sequenced in a study of blood T cell repertoires in COVID-19. Generated by immunoSEQ multiplex PCR, the TCRdb table keeps only in-frame clones and is missing some. The sample lists approximately 94,000 clones; under 90% were seen once. What was sequenced was peripheral blood. The receptors stem from a human donor in a cohort sampled during active COVID-19.

Only one count was recorded for this clone. This chain joins TRBV3-1 (or the pseudogene TRBV3-2) and TRBJ2-7; TRBD1 matches at 8 bases. J lost 0 bases, V lost 0 bases, and 7 bases had no gene match. This CDR3 contains 17 residues. Germline-derived CDR1 and CDR2 are LGHDT and YNNKEL (reference sequence). The CDR3 DNA is TGTGCCAGCAGCCAAGAAGATGAGGACAGGGTCTCCTACGAGCAGTACTTC. It specifies CASSQEDEDRVSYEQYF.

This chain connects TRBV3-1 (or the pseudogene TRBV3-2) to TRBJ2-3; the D gene is possibly TRBD2 (7 bases). The CDR3 totals 16 residues. Germline V CDR1 and CDR2: LGHDT, YNNKEL (reference sequence). Trimming shortened V by 0 bases and J by 2 bases, and 12 bases separated the two germline ends. The CDR3, as DNA: TGTGCCAGCAGCCAAGATACGGGGGGCAACACAGATACGCAGTATTTT. The encoded protein is CASSQDTGGNTDTQYF.

The chain carries TRBV9 and TRBJ1-1, with 7 bases lining up with TRBD1. The CDR3 loop spans 17 amino acids. Germline CDR1 and CDR2: SGDLS and YYNGEE. V was clipped by 3 bases and J by 0 bases; unmatched bases: 11. The CDR3 region is CASSERQQGLLNTEAFF. The DNA for the CDR3 is TGTGCCAGCAGCGAGAGACAACAGGGGCTGTTGAACACTGAAGCTTTCTTT.

This chain links TRBV5-6 with TRBJ2-2; 9 bases line up with TRBD2. The CDR3 sequence is 17 residues long. V was clipped by 0 bases and J by 0 bases; unmatched bases: 3. The germline gives CDR1 SGHDT, CDR2 YYEEEE. The CDR3, as DNA: TGTGCCAGCAGCTTGGTCCCTAGCGGGACGAACACCGGGGAGCTGTTTTTT. It encodes CASSLVPSGTNTGELFF.

This rearrangement joins TRBV6-6 to TRBJ2-5, with D possibly being TRBD2 (6 bases). Trimming shortened V by 7 bases and J by 5 bases, and 11 bases separated the two germline ends. CDR1 is MNHNY and CDR2 is SVGAGI in the germline V gene (reference sequence). This CDR3 is built from 12 residues. The DNA of the CDR3 is TGTGCCAGCAACCCGGGAGAGGAGACCCAGTACTTC. Protein product: CASNPGEETQYF.

This sequence joins TRBV5-4 and TRBJ1-1; no firm D call. With 6 bases removed from V and 4 bases from J, the gap between germline ends came to 16 bases. CDR1 is SGHNT and CDR2 is YYREEE in the germline V gene (reference sequence). The CDR3 covers 14 residues. The DNA of the CDR3 is TGTGCCAGCACTCCAGGAGGGAGGTCCACTGAAGCTTTCTTT. It codes for CASTPGGRSTEAFF.

DNA of the CDR3: TGTGCCAGCAGCGCGGGGAGGACAGGGCTTGAGCAGTTCTTC. Protein product: CASSAGRTGLEQFF. V is TRBV7-2 and J is TRBJ2-1, with TRBD1 matching 8 bases. J lost 9 bases, V lost 5 bases, and 9 bases had no gene match. Germline CDR1 SGHTA, CDR2 FQGNSA. The CDR3 contains 14 residues.

The chain recombines TRBV7-9 with TRBJ2-7; TRBD1 matches 11 bases. The CDR3 runs 14 residues. Germline V gene sequence: CDR1 SEHNR, CDR2 FQNEAQ (reference sequence). Trimming took 5 bases from V and 3 from J; bases not matched to a gene: 3. In nucleotides, the CDR3 is TGTGCCAGCAGCACAGGGACAGGGGGCTACGAGCAGTACTTC. Encoded protein: CASSTGTGGYEQYF.

The J gene is TRBJ1-6, the V gene TRBV7-8; maybe TRBD1 (5 bases). The ends were cut back, 5 bases at V and 10 bases at J, with 15 bases in the middle. In germline, CDR1 is SGHVS, CDR2 FQNEAQ. The CDR3 length is 14 residues. The CDR3 is CASSLVVGGSPLHF. The CDR3 DNA sequence: TGTGCCAGCAGCCTCGTGGTGGGGGGATCACCCCTCCACTTT.

This rearrangement joins TRBV6-5 to TRBJ1-1; tentatively, D is TRBD1 (5 bases). Germline V CDR1 and CDR2: MNHEY, SVGAGI. V was cut by 2 bases and J by 3 bases, with 13 bases left in between. This CDR3 comprises 15 residues. As DNA, the CDR3 is TGTGCCAGCAGTTACGGGGGGTACGGGTACACTGAAGCTTTCTTT. Encoded protein: CASSYGGYGYTEAFF.

This chain uses TRBV7-6 with TRBJ2-3; D gene ambiguous. The CDR3 has 11 amino acids. V was trimmed by 4 bases and J by 3 bases, leaving 2 bases between them. Germline V CDR1 and CDR2: SGHVS, FNYEAQ. Written as DNA, the CDR3 is TGTGCCAGCAGCTCGACAGATACGCAGTATTTT. Its protein product is CASSSTDTQYF.

The chain recombines TRBV7-8 with TRBJ2-5, with TRBD2 matching over 8 bases. The CDR3 has 15 amino acids. V shed 5 bases, J shed 5 bases, and the junction held 10 bases outside the gene matches. Germline values: CDR1 SGHVS, CDR2 FQNEAQ. The CDR3 nucleotides are TGTGCCAGCAGCGCCGGGACCGGCGGGGGGGAGACCCAGTACTTC. It encodes CASSAGTGGGETQYF.

This clone was found a few times. Within the sample, other DNA sequences also encode this same CDR3. The chain couples TRBV5-1 to TRBJ2-1; 11 bases are shared with TRBD2. V shed 4 bases, J shed 0 bases, and the junction held 3 bases outside the gene matches. CDR3 size: 16 residues. The germline CDR1 and CDR2 sequences are SGHRS and YFSETQ. DNA for the CDR3: TGCGCCAGCAGCCTAACTAGCGGGAGCTCCTACAATGAGCAGTTCTTC. It is translated as CASSLTSGSSYNEQFF.

The chain recombines TRBV5-5 with TRBJ1-1, with D unresolved. The V and J ends lost 3 bases and 3 bases respectively, with 9 bases between them. Germline lookup yields CDR1 SGHKS and CDR2 YYEKEE (reference sequence). The CDR3 loop spans 13 amino acids. The CDR3 protein is CASSSTLDTEAFF. Written as DNA, the CDR3 is TGTGCCAGCAGCTCTACTTTAGACACTGAAGCTTTCTTT. The full variable domain, rest sourced from reference TRBV5-5 and TRBJ1-1, is DAGVTQSPTHLIKTRGQQVTLRCSPISGHKSVSWYQQVLGQGPQFIFQYYEKEERGRGNFPDRFSARQFPNYSSELNVNALLLGDSALYLCASSSTLDTEAFFGQGTRLTVV.

This chain uses TRBV18 with TRBJ1-2; D is unresolved. Germline V gene sequence: CDR1 KGHSH, CDR2 LQKENI. The CDR3 runs 15 residues. V lost 2 bases and J lost 1, with 11 bases in between. CDR3: CASSPTTRLNYGYTF. The CDR3 DNA reads as TGTGCCAGCTCACCAACGACGCGGCTTAACTATGGCTACACCTTC.

The rearrangement joins TRBV5-6 to TRBJ2-7; TRBD1 agrees at 9 bases. The CDR3 contains 16 residues. Trimming at V came to 3 bases and at J to 2 bases, leaving 9 bases not matched to a gene. Per germline, CDR1 SGHDT and CDR2 YYEEEE. The CDR3, as DNA: TGTGCCAGCAGCTGGGGGCCGGGACAGGGCCCCTACGAGCAGTACTTC. Translated: CASSWGPGQGPYEQYF.

A single count supports this clone. The J gene is TRBJ2-5, the V gene TRBV10-2; the match to TRBD2 covers 9 bases. Germline CDR1 WSHSY, CDR2 SAAADI. This CDR3 has 15 amino acids. V was clipped by 5 bases and J by 1 base; unmatched bases: 5. The CDR3 DNA reads TGCGCCAGCAGTTTTGGCGGGGGGGTCCAAGAGACCCAGTACTTC. Translating it yields CASSFGGGVQETQYF.

The chain couples TRBV5-6 to TRBJ1-5; no clear D. Germline CDR1 SGHDT, CDR2 YYEEEE. The CDR3 consists of 16 residues. V dropped 3 bases and J dropped 5 bases, with 18 bases sitting between them. The CDR3 protein is CASSSWASRPDQPQHF. The CDR3 DNA reads TGTGCCAGCAGCTCATGGGCCTCCCGTCCTGATCAGCCCCAGCATTTT.

The CDR3 protein is CASSLQPTSGSYEQYF. For the CDR3, the DNA is TGTGCCAGCAGCTTACAACCGACTAGCGGTTCCTACGAGCAGTACTTC. The rearrangement joins TRBV7-2 to TRBJ2-7; 9 positions agree with TRBD2. The germline V gene encodes CDR1 SGHTA and CDR2 FQGNSA. The CDR3 covers 16 residues. V shed 2 bases and J 1 base; nucleotides not matched to a gene: 6.

V and J are TRBV3-1 (or the pseudogene TRBV3-2) and TRBJ1-2; possibly TRBD1 for D (6 bases). There are 15 residues in the CDR3. Germline V gene lookup returns CDR1 LGHDT and CDR2 YNNKEL (reference sequence). V lost 0 bases and J 7 bases, leaving 15 bases between the germline ends. In nucleotides, the CDR3 is TGTGCCAGCAGCCAAGATTGGGGGGGCGCATCTGGCTACACCTTC. It codes for CASSQDWGGASGYTF.

V usage is TRBV27 and J usage is TRBJ2-3, with 8 bases identical to TRBD2. Per the germline V gene, CDR1 is MNHEY and CDR2 is SMNVEV (reference sequence). Trimming took 3 bases from V and 2 from J; bases not matched to a gene: 7. The CDR3 contains 16 residues. The CDR3 DNA reads as TGTGCCAGCAGTTTGTTAGCGGGATCGATCACAGATACGCAGTATTTT. Its protein product is CASSLLAGSITDTQYF.

This chain connects TRBV13 to TRBJ2-1; D is uncertain. Germline V gives CDR1 PRHDT, CDR2 FYEKMQ (reference sequence). The germline V and J ends were trimmed by 4 bases and 4 bases, with 5 bases remaining between them. This CDR3 spans 12 amino acids. As DNA, the CDR3 is TGTGCCAGCAGCTCCCGTTACAATGAGCAGTTCTTC. Amino acid sequence: CASSSRYNEQFF. Full variable domain (missing parts from reference TRBV13 and TRBJ2-1): AAGVIQSPRHLIKEKRETATLKCYPIPRHDTVYWYQQGPGQDPQFLISFYEKMQSDKGSIPDRFSAQQFSDYHSELNMSSLELGDSALYFCASSSRYNEQFFGPGTRLTVL.

The chain carries TRBV6-5 and TRBJ1-3; possible D gene TRBD1, 5 bases. The germline V gene has CDR1 MNHEY and CDR2 SVGAGI. The CDR3 spans 13 residues. Trimming removed 8 bases from V and 6 bases from J, with 14 bases in between. Here the CDR3 DNA reads TGTGCCAGCGTTGACGAGGGACTAAACACCATATATTTT. Its translation is CASVDEGLNTIYF.